Listed below are T cell receptor beta chains from one sample, sequenced in a study of shared clonotypes between healthy human individuals. Only in-frame clones appear in the TCRdb table, and some are missing; sequencing was by immunoSEQ multiplex PCR. The sample lists roughly 1.5 million clones; approximately 98% were seen once. Input material: naive CD4+ T cells sorted from blood. The receptors stem from a man younger than 40 in good health. The conserved cysteine and the conserved F or W are not part of the CDR3 here. Clone size is shown for a subset of rows, as once, few, many or a class of expanded clone.

>once|TRBV5-6|TRBJ2-7
ASSSGGYEQY
>once|TRBV6-5|TRBJ2-1
ASSYHRTSGEQF
>once|TRBV10-2|TRBJ2-5
ASSLGETQY
>NA|TRBV5-1|TRBJ2-1
ASSPGDRGNNEQF
>once|TRBV2|TRBJ2-1
ASSAIQGIKDNEQF
>NA|TRBV5-1|TRBJ1-3
ASSPAPDRSRNTIY
>NA|TRBV28|TRBJ2-5
ASSLLDGRAGETQY
>NA|TRBV19|TRBJ2-1
ASRTLRAGGLSYNEQF
>once|TRBV7-3|TRBJ2-3
ASSSTETDTQY
>NA|TRBV25-1|TRBJ2-3
ASSGQRKVDTQY